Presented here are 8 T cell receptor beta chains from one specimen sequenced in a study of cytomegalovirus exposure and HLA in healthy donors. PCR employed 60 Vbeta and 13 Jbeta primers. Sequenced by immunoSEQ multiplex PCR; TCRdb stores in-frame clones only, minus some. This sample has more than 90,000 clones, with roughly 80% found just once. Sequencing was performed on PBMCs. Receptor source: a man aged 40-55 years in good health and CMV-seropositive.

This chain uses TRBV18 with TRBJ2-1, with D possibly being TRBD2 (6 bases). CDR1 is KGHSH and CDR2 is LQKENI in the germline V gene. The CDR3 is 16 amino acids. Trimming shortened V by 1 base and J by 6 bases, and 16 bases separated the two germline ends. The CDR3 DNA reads TGTGCCAGCTCACCACTCACTATCCGAGCGGGCAATGAGCAGTTCTTC. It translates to CASSPLTIRAGNEQFF.

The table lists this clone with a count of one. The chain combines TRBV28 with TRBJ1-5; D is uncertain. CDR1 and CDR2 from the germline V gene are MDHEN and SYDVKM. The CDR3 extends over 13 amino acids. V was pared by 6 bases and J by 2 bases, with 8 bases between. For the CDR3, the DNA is TGTGCCAGCAGCCCTGGCCGCAATCAGCCCCAGCATTTT. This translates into CASSPGRNQPQHF.

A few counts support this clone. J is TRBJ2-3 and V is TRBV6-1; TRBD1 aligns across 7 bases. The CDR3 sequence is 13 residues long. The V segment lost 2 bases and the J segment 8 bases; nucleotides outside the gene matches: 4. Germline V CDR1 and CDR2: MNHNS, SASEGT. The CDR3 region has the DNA TGTGCCAGCAGTGAACAGGGGGATGGTACGCAGTATTTT. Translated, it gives CASSEQGDGTQYF.

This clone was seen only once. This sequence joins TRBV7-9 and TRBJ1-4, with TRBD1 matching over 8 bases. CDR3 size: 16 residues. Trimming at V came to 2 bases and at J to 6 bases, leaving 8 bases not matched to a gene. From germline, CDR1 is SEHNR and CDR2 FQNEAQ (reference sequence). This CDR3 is CASSLPQGALDEKLFF. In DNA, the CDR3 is TGTGCCAGCAGCTTACCCCAGGGGGCGTTGGATGAAAAACTGTTTTTT.

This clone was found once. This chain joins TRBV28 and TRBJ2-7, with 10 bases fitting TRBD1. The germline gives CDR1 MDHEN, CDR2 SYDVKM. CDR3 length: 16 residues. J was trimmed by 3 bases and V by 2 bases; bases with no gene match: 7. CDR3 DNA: TGTGCCAGCAGTTTACCGACAGGGGGCTCTGGCTACGAGCAGTACTTC. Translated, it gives CASSLPTGGSGYEQYF.

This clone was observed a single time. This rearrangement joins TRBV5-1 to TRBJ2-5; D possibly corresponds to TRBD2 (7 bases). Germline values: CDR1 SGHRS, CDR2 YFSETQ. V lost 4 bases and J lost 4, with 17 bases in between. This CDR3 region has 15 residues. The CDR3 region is CASSPTGGPGETQYF. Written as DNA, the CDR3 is TGCGCCAGCAGCCCCACCGGGGGGCCGGGAGAGACCCAGTACTTC. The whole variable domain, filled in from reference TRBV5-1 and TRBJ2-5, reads KAGVTQTPRYLIKTRGQQVTLSCSPISGHRSVSWYQQTPGQGLQFLFEYFSETQRNKGNFPGRFSGRQFSNSRSEMNVSTLELGDSALYLCASSPTGGPGETQYFGPGTRLLVL.

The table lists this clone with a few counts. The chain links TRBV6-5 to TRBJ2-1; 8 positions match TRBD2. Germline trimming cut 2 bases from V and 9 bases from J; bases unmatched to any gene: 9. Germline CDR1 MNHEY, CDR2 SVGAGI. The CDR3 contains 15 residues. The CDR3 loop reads CASSYQAGAAGEQFF. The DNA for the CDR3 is TGTGCCAGCAGTTACCAAGCGGGAGCAGCAGGTGAGCAGTTCTTC.

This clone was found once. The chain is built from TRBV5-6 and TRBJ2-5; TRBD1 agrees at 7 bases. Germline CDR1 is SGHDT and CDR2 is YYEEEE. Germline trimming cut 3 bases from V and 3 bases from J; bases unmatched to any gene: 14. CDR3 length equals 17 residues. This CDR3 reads CASSWDSGGGQEETQYF. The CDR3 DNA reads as TGTGCCAGCAGCTGGGACAGTGGAGGCGGACAAGAAGAGACCCAGTACTTC.